The next 12 T cell receptor beta chains were all read from a single sample in a study of shared clonotypes between healthy human individuals. CD45RO-negative CD8 cells positively selected for CCR7 made up the naive population, which excluded terminally differentiated effector memory CD45RA+ cells. TCRdb keeps only in-frame clones here, not all; method: immunoSEQ multiplex PCR. The sample consists of approximately 720,000 clones, approximately 90% of them appearing once. The material sequenced was naive CD8+ T cells sorted from blood. The receptors originated from a man in his thirties or forties in good health.

The V and J genes are TRBV27 and TRBJ2-3; TRBD2 matches at 12 bases. V lost 5 bases, J lost 0 bases, and 6 bases stayed unmatched. Germline V gene data show CDR1 as MNHEY and CDR2 as SMNVEV (reference sequence). The CDR3 covers 17 residues. DNA of the CDR3: TGTGCCAGCAGTATCGGGACTAGCGGGCTTAGCACAGATACGCAGTATTTT. Translation gives CASSIGTSGLSTDTQYF.

The rearrangement links TRBV7-2 to TRBJ2-4; D is possibly TRBD1 (5 bases). Germline V gene data show CDR1 as SGHTA and CDR2 as FQGNSA. Deletions cut 2 bases from V and 0 bases from J, with 17 bases between. There are 18 residues in the CDR3. The CDR3 DNA follows: TGTGCCAGCAGCTTAAGGGGTGCGGAGATAATAGCCAAAAACATTCAGTACTTC. It translates to CASSLRGAEIIAKNIQYF.

The rearrangement links TRBV2 to TRBJ1-3; TRBD1 matches at 7 bases. V lost 8 bases, J lost 1 base, and 14 bases stayed unmatched. The CDR3 spans 17 residues. Germline V gene lookup returns CDR1 SNHLY and CDR2 FYNNEI. DNA of the CDR3: TGTGCCAGCTTACTCGACCAGGGACAGCTATCTGGAAACACCATATATTTT. It is translated as CASLLDQGQLSGNTIYF.

The chain's CDR3 is CASSPGHFSGNTIYF. CDR3 nucleotide sequence: TGCGCCAGCAGCCCCGGACACTTCTCTGGAAACACCATATATTTT. The J gene is TRBJ1-3, the V gene TRBV5-1; D may be TRBD1 (5 bases). There are 15 residues in the CDR3. Trimming took 4 bases from V and 0 from J, leaving 11 bases between them. Germline V gene data show CDR1 as SGHRS and CDR2 as YFSETQ.

This chain joins TRBV28 and TRBJ2-7, with 9 positions matching TRBD1. CDR3 size: 16 residues. With V trimmed by 3 bases and J by 2 bases, 8 bases remained unmatched. Per germline, CDR1 MDHEN and CDR2 SYDVKM. The CDR3 sequence: CASSFAGTGYTYEQYF. As DNA, the CDR3 is TGTGCCAGCAGTTTCGCCGGGACAGGGTACACCTACGAGCAGTACTTC.

The chain combines TRBV27 with TRBJ2-2; 8 positions agree with TRBD2. V shed 4 bases and J 4 bases; nucleotides not matched to a gene: 11. Germline-derived CDR1 and CDR2 are MNHEY and SMNVEV (reference sequence). The CDR3 length is 17 residues. The CDR3 loop reads CASSSVPGLEGTGELFF. In DNA, the CDR3 is TGTGCCAGCAGTTCCGTCCCGGGACTAGAAGGCACCGGGGAGCTGTTTTTT.

This chain joins TRBV7-9 and TRBJ2-5, with 8 bases aligning to TRBD2. Germline V gene data show CDR1 as SEHNR and CDR2 as FQNEAQ (reference sequence). V lost 5 bases, J lost 7 bases, and 12 bases stayed unmatched. The CDR3 has 15 residues. In DNA, the CDR3 is TGTGCCAGCAGCGAAGCCGGGACTAGAAGTTGGACCCAGTACTTC. Its translation: CASSEAGTRSWTQYF. Complete variable domain (other parts from reference TRBV7-9 and TRBJ2-5): DTGVSQNPRHKITKRGQNVTFRCDPISEHNRLYWYRQTLGQGPEFLTYFQNEAQLEKSRLLSDRFSAERPKGSFSTLEIQRTEQGDSAMYLCASSEAGTRSWTQYFGPGTRLLVL.

The chain has TRBV29-1 and TRBJ2-7, with a weak D call TRBD1 (6 bases). CDR3 length equals 13 residues. V lost 2 bases and J lost 4, with 12 bases in between. Looked up from germline, CDR1 is SQVTM and CDR2 is ANQGSEA. The CDR3 bases are TGCAGCGTTGAATGGGACATTTCTTACGAGCAGTACTTC. Protein product: CSVEWDISYEQYF.

V is TRBV7-6 and J is TRBJ2-7; D unclear. CDR1 and CDR2 from the germline V gene are SGHVS and FNYEAQ. V was shortened by 1 base and J by 4 bases, with 11 bases between the two germline ends. The CDR3 covers 14 residues. Written as DNA, the CDR3 is TGTGCCAGCAGCTTAGATGATAACGGTTACGAGCAGTACTTC. Translated, it gives CASSLDDNGYEQYF. Supplemented by reference TRBV7-6 and TRBJ2-7, the full variable domain reads GAGVSQSPRYKVTKRGQDVALRCDPISGHVSLYWYRQALGQGPEFLTYFNYEAQQDKSGLPNDRFSAERPEGSISTLTIQRTEQRDSAMYRCASSLDDNGYEQYFGPGTRLTVT.

The J gene is TRBJ2-1, the V gene TRBV13; D not certain. The length of the CDR3 is 15 residues. Germline V lookup: CDR1 PRHDT, CDR2 FYEKMQ (reference sequence). With 0 bases removed from V and 0 bases from J, the gap between germline ends came to 6 bases. The CDR3 reads CASSLGHPSYNEQFF. The CDR3 nucleotides read TGTGCCAGCAGCTTAGGCCATCCCTCCTACAATGAGCAGTTCTTC.

This chain joins TRBV28 and TRBJ1-5, with 11 nucleotides matching TRBD1. Losses at the gene ends were 3 bases for V and 6 bases for J; bases not matched to a gene: 4. Germline CDR1 MDHEN, CDR2 SYDVKM. The CDR3 is 15 amino acids. The CDR3 DNA sequence: TGTGCCAGCAGTTTCCGGGACAGGGGGGTTCAGCCCCAGCATTTT. This sequence encodes CASSFRDRGVQPQHF.

This clone was recorded once. This chain links TRBV5-1 with TRBJ2-7, with 9 bases matching TRBD1. V shed 5 bases, J shed 2 bases, and the junction held 14 bases outside the gene matches. CDR1 SGHRS and CDR2 YFSETQ come from the germline V gene. CDR3 length: 17 amino acids. CDR3 loop: CASSSEGTGQGPYEQYF. CDR3 bases: TGCGCCAGCAGTTCCGAAGGGACGGGACAGGGCCCCTACGAGCAGTACTTC. The full variable domain, its missing parts supplied by reference TRBV5-1 and TRBJ2-7, is KAGVTQTPRYLIKTRGQQVTLSCSPISGHRSVSWYQQTPGQGLQFLFEYFSETQRNKGNFPGRFSGRQFSNSRSEMNVSTLELGDSALYLCASSSEGTGQGPYEQYFGPGTRLTVT.